This record looks at one TCR beta chain sequence and its context. The record originates from a study of blood T cell repertoires in COVID-19. Trimming took 3 bases from V and 1 from J, leaving 17 bases between them. The germline gives CDR1 SGHDT, CDR2 YYEEEE. This CDR3 has 17 amino acids. Method: immunoSEQ multiplex PCR; TCRdb's copy keeps in-frame clones and lacks some. The repertoire holds approximately 170,000 clones, with around 90% as singletons. The specimen sequenced was peripheral blood. The TCR sequence derives from a woman of 80 years or more with COVID-19, enrolled during active disease. V is TRBV5-6 and J is TRBJ1-5; no firm D call. The CDR3 protein is CASSSRPTGSSNQPQHF. In DNA, the CDR3 is TGTGCCAGCAGCTCCCGACCCACGGGGAGCAGCAATCAGCCCCAGCATTTT.